The 17 T cell receptor beta chains given below trace back to one sample, sequenced in a study of cytomegalovirus exposure and HLA in healthy donors. PCR amplification relied on 60 Vbeta primers (plus 13 Jbeta primers). Data came from immunoSEQ multiplex PCR; TCRdb stores just in-frame clones and leaves some out. Of 150,000 to 200,000 clones in the sample, around 75% are singletons; the top ten hold around 2%. Sample: PBMCs. These TCRs come from a human donor in good health.

The chain carries TRBV6-1 and TRBJ2-7; D ambiguous. Trimming cost V 4 bases and J 2 bases, with 3 bases left between them. This CDR3 contains 11 residues. Germline assignment: CDR1 MNHNS and CDR2 SASEGT. This chain's CDR3 is CASSATYEQYF. Here the CDR3 DNA reads TGTGCCAGCAGTGCTACCTACGAGCAGTACTTC.

The CDR3 DNA follows: TGTGCCAGCAGCGCTTCCAGGGAGGGTACCTACGGCTACACCTTC. It encodes CASSASREGTYGYTF. This chain links TRBV9 with TRBJ1-2, with D perhaps TRBD1 (5 bases). The V end lost 3 bases, the J end lost 8 bases, and 20 bases lay between the germline ends. CDR1 is SGDLS, CDR2 YYNGEE, per germline. The CDR3 length is 15 residues.

There are a few counts of this clone. The chain combines TRBV25-1 with TRBJ2-3; 10 bases are a match to TRBD1. The germline V gene has CDR1 MGHDK and CDR2 SYGVNS. J gave up 2 bases and V 5 bases, and 7 bases lay outside the gene matches. This CDR3 region has 16 residues. The CDR3 protein is CASSPRGQGYTDTQYF. The CDR3 DNA reads as TGTGCCAGCAGTCCCAGGGGACAGGGGTACACAGATACGCAGTATTTT.

This chain uses TRBV7-8 with TRBJ2-3; 9 bases match TRBD2. V lost 6 bases and J lost 2; bases outside the gene matches: 9. This CDR3 spans 16 amino acids. Per germline, CDR1 SGHVS and CDR2 FQNEAQ. The CDR3 DNA sequence: TGTGCCAGCAGATCCCCTCAGCGGGGGGTCACAGATACGCAGTATTTT. This sequence encodes CASRSPQRGVTDTQYF.

The rearrangement links TRBV6-1 to TRBJ2-3, with unresolved D. The germline CDR1 and CDR2 sequences are MNHNS and SASEGT. The length of the CDR3 is 14 residues. The V end lost 3 bases, the J end lost 1 base, and 8 bases lay between the germline ends. The CDR3 here is CASSERSGTDTQYF. The CDR3 bases are TGTGCCAGCAGTGAGAGAAGTGGCACAGATACGCAGTATTTT.

The rearrangement links TRBV5-4 to TRBJ1-5; D call uncertain. There are 14 residues in the CDR3. Trimming removed 2 bases from V and 3 bases from J, with 9 bases in between. In germline, CDR1 is SGHNT, CDR2 YYREEE (reference sequence). CDR3 residues: CASSFPGVNQPQHF. DNA for the CDR3: TGTGCCAGCAGCTTCCCGGGAGTCAATCAGCCCCAGCATTTT.

The chain links TRBV7-2 to TRBJ1-6; D gene uncertain. Trimming pared 1 base from V and 5 bases from J, leaving 12 bases between. The CDR3 has 16 amino acids. Germline CDR1 SGHTA, CDR2 FQGNSA. CDR3 sequence (DNA): TGTGCCAGCAGCTTAGTGTCAGTTCAGAATAATTCACCCCTCCACTTT. Its protein is CASSLVSVQNNSPLHF.

Turning to this clone: A read error may produce the germline difference seen at one junction end. The chain recombines TRBV7-7 with TRBJ2-2; TRBD2 matches 11 bases. The CDR3 is 18 amino acids. Per germline, CDR1 SSHAT and CDR2 FNYEAQ (reference sequence). The CDR3 sequence: CASSLSVAGGSNTGELFF. CDR3 in DNA: TGTGCTAGCAGCTTATCGGTAGCGGGGGGGTCGAACACCGGGGAGCTGTTTTTT.

A note on this clone: One end of the junction fails to match germline, which may point to a read error. V is TRBV7-7 and J is TRBJ2-7; 7 bases are a match to TRBD2. This CDR3 is 13 amino acids long. CDR1 is SSHAT and CDR2 is FNYEAQ in the germline V gene (reference sequence). CDR3 in amino acids: CASSQAGNYEQYF. The DNA for the CDR3 is TGTGCTAGCAGCCAAGCGGGGAACTACGAGCAGTACTTC.

V is TRBV5-1 and J is TRBJ1-6; tentative D call: TRBD1 (5 bases). V was clipped by 0 bases and J by 7 bases, with 8 bases between them. The germline CDR1 and CDR2 sequences are SGHRS and YFSETQ. This CDR3 contains 14 residues. Here the CDR3 DNA reads TGCGCCAGCAGCTTGGCAGGACAAAATTCACCCCTCCACTTT. Protein product: CASSLAGQNSPLHF.

This clone was picked up one time. The gene calls are TRBV4-3 and TRBJ2-7; 10 bases are shared with TRBD1. With V trimmed by 0 bases and J by 3 bases, 8 bases remained unmatched. The germline V gene encodes CDR1 LGHNA and CDR2 YSLEER. This CDR3 spans 17 amino acids. CDR3 region: CASSQDHGTGVVYEQYF. DNA for the CDR3: TGCGCCAGCAGCCAAGATCATGGGACAGGGGTGGTCTACGAGCAGTACTTC.

In its sample, this clone was seen a few times. The chain combines TRBV2 with TRBJ1-2; no clear D. Per germline, CDR1 SNHLY and CDR2 FYNNEI. The CDR3 loop spans 13 amino acids. V lost 6 bases and J lost 5, with 13 bases in between. CDR3 protein: CASSGGLSYGYTF. As DNA, the CDR3 is TGTGCCAGCAGCGGAGGACTGTCATATGGCTACACCTTC.

The chain joins TRBV5-1 to TRBJ2-7; 8 nucleotides agree with TRBD1. The V gene end was trimmed by 4 bases and the J gene end by 4 bases; junction bases not matched to a gene: 7. CDR1 and CDR2 (germline): SGHRS, YFSETQ. There are 14 residues in the CDR3. The CDR3: CASSDGTGKYEQYF. DNA for the CDR3: TGCGCCAGCAGCGACGGGACAGGTAAATACGAGCAGTACTTC. The variable domain in full, with the rest retrieved from reference TRBV5-1 and TRBJ2-7, is KAGVTQTPRYLIKTRGQQVTLSCSPISGHRSVSWYQQTPGQGLQFLFEYFSETQRNKGNFPGRFSGRQFSNSRSEMNVSTLELGDSALYLCASSDGTGKYEQYFGPGTRLTVT.

This sequence joins TRBV7-6 and TRBJ2-7; D not resolved. Germline CDR1 is SGHVS and CDR2 is FNYEAQ. The V gene lost 1 base and the J gene lost 0 bases, with 7 bases spanning the gap. The CDR3 is made up of 14 amino acids. CDR3 amino acids: CASSLVGSSYEQYF. The CDR3 DNA sequence: TGTGCCAGCAGCTTAGTTGGCAGCTCCTACGAGCAGTACTTC.

The rearrangement joins TRBV5-1 to TRBJ2-6, with TRBD1 matching 7 bases. Germline V CDR1 and CDR2: SGHRS, YFSETQ. The CDR3 has 19 residues. V lost 4 bases to trimming and J lost 0 bases; unmatched junction nucleotides: 13. The CDR3 bases are TGCGCCAGCAGCGGCACCTTACAGGGGCTGGGCTCTGGGGCCAACGTCCTGACTTTC. Translating it yields CASSGTLQGLGSGANVLTF.

The V and J genes are TRBV7-7 and TRBJ2-7; 9 nucleotides agree with TRBD1. Germline V gene sequence: CDR1 SSHAT, CDR2 FNYEAQ (reference sequence). CDR3 length: 14 residues. V gave up 1 base and J gave up 6 bases; unmatched junction bases: 4. The chain's CDR3 is CASSLEQGAGEQYF. The CDR3 DNA reads as TGTGCCAGCAGCTTAGAACAGGGGGCAGGCGAGCAGTACTTC.

This clone was counted a few times. The chain carries TRBV6-6 and TRBJ2-7, with 7 positions matching TRBD2. The CDR3 runs 13 residues. Germline V CDR1 and CDR2: MNHNY, SVGAGI (reference sequence). V shed 4 bases and J 3 bases; nucleotides not matched to a gene: 3. The chain's CDR3 is CASSSGGYYEQYF. The CDR3 nucleotides read TGTGCCAGCAGTTCGGGAGGCTACTACGAGCAGTACTTC.